Detailed here is one T cell receptor (beta chain). This record belongs to a study of OX40 agonist ivuxolimab in advanced cancers. Produced via immunoSEQ multiplex PCR; TCRdb's table is partial and in-frame only. The sample has roughly 49,000 clones; 80% to 90% are singletons. CDR3 length equals 13 residues. Trimming took 0 bases from V and 6 from J, leaving 6 bases between them. Germline-derived CDR1 and CDR2 are SGHAT and FQNNGV. The chain employs TRBV11-2 and TRBJ1-5; no reliable D call. The sequence came from an adult with an advanced solid tumor such as melanoma, head and neck, liver or kidney cancer. The sample here was CD4+ or CD8+ T cells sorted from blood, taken in a trial of the OX40 agonist ivuxolimab. Here the CDR3 reads CASSLEYSQPQHF. For the CDR3, the DNA is TGTGCCAGCAGCTTAGAGTATAGTCAGCCCCAGCATTTT.